Listed here are 29 T cell receptor beta chains from one sample, sequenced in a study of CD8 T cells in ankylosing spondylitis (TCRdb year 2017). Receptors were amplified or captured by 5' RACE. Reads for this sample came from an Illumina HiSeq 2500. TCRdb passed the public sequencing reads through fastp at Q25 and MiXCR, retaining productive beta sequences. Rows are combined by CDR3 protein, so each entry shows the most common genes and DNA. In all, the sample holds tens of thousands of distinct CDR3 sequences, and 27% of those were seen once. Around 59% of the sample lies in the top ten. The sequenced sample was blood, either unsorted or a sorted T cell fraction (not recorded which). These receptors all come from a male donor with ankylosing spondylitis or in good health (not recorded which).

This clonotype has a handful of counts. The chain joins TRBV29-1 to TRBJ1-2; D may be TRBD1 (5 bases). Trimming took 1 base from V and 7 from J, leaving 19 bases between them. The CDR3 is 15 residues long. Germline V gene sequence: CDR1 SQVTM, CDR2 ANQGSEA. This CDR3 is CSVEGGVRIGTGYTF. In nucleotides, the CDR3 is TGCAGCGTTGAAGGGGGGGTAAGGATTGGTACTGGCTACACCTTC.

This clonotype was recorded a few times. The gene calls are TRBV6-5 and TRBJ2-4; maybe TRBD1 (6 bases). The V and J ends lost 0 bases and 9 bases respectively, with 15 bases between them. The CDR3 is 15 residues long. Per germline, CDR1 MNHEY and CDR2 SVGAGI. CDR3 DNA: TGTGCCAGCAGTTACTCGACAGGAGAACGGTCCATTCAGTACTTC. Amino acid sequence: CASSYSTGERSIQYF.

The genes are TRBV6-5 and TRBJ2-7; 7 bases align to TRBD1. This CDR3 contains 13 residues. Per germline, CDR1 MNHEY and CDR2 SVGAGI. The ends lost 6 bases at V and 4 bases at J; junction bases unmatched: 6. In DNA, the CDR3 is TGTGCCAGCAGCCCGACAGGGCTTTACGAGCAGTACTTC. Translated, it gives CASSPTGLYEQYF.

This chain links TRBV29-1 with TRBJ1-5, with 7 bases that match TRBD1. This CDR3 is 12 amino acids long. V shed 4 bases and J 4 bases; nucleotides not matched to a gene: 1. Germline V lookup: CDR1 SQVTM, CDR2 ANQGSEA. CDR3 region: CSVAGGNQPQHF. Written as DNA, the CDR3 is TGCAGCGTTGCAGGGGGGAATCAGCCCCAGCATTTT.

The rearrangement joins TRBV5-1 to TRBJ1-1, with D perhaps TRBD1 (5 bases). The CDR3 runs to 13 residues. V lost 1 base and J 5 bases, leaving 9 bases between the germline ends. Germline V gene sequence: CDR1 SGHRS, CDR2 YFSETQ. The CDR3 is CASSLTRETEAFF. The DNA of the CDR3 is TGCGCCAGCAGCTTGACCAGGGAGACTGAAGCTTTCTTT.

This chain links TRBV11-2 with TRBJ1-2, with D tentatively TRBD1 (6 bases). This CDR3 is built from 16 residues. V lost 5 bases to trimming and J lost 0 bases, with 16 bases between them. Germline V CDR1 and CDR2: SGHAT, FQNNGV. The CDR3: CASSPLRGPANYGYTF. For the CDR3, the DNA is TGTGCCAGCAGCCCATTGCGGGGGCCAGCTAACTATGGCTACACCTTC.

The chain links TRBV7-2 to TRBJ1-1; D remains ambiguous. CDR3 length: 15 residues. Trimming left V 2 bases short and J 1 base short, with 11 bases between. The germline CDR1 and CDR2 sequences are SGHTA and FQGNSA. The CDR3 loop reads CASSLWARANTEAFF. The DNA for the CDR3 is TGTGCCAGCAGCTTATGGGCAAGGGCGAACACTGAAGCTTTCTTT.

This chain links TRBV4-2 with TRBJ1-4; D may be TRBD1 (5 bases). CDR3 length: 18 residues. CDR1 and CDR2 (germline): LGHNA, YNFKEQ. Trimming took off 4 bases at V and 6 bases at J, with 24 bases between the two ends. The CDR3 spells CASSRLSGPRRNDEKLFF. The DNA for the CDR3 is TGTGCCAGCAGCCGCTTGTCAGGGCCCCGTCGGAATGATGAAAAACTGTTTTTT.

Only a few counts were recorded for this clonotype. The V call is TRBV9, the J call TRBJ2-1; D might be TRBD2 (6 bases). Trimming shortened V by 0 bases and J by 0 bases, and 19 bases separated the two germline ends. Germline V gene lookup returns CDR1 SGDLS and CDR2 YYNGEE. This CDR3 is built from 19 residues. CDR3 nucleotides: TGTGCCAGCAGCGTAGGGGCTAGCGCTGGGATAGGCTCCTACAATGAGCAGTTCTTC. Translated: CASSVGASAGIGSYNEQFF.

The CDR3 is CASSLGAGVRNEQFF. CDR3 in DNA: TGCGCCAGCAGCTTGGGAGCGGGAGTGAGGAATGAGCAGTTCTTC. V gene TRBV5-1 combines with J gene TRBJ2-1, with 8 bases matching TRBD2. CDR3 size: 15 residues. CDR1 SGHRS and CDR2 YFSETQ come from the germline V gene. V gave up 0 bases and J gave up 7 bases; unmatched junction bases: 6.

This chain links TRBV4-1 with TRBJ2-3, with 9 bases fitting TRBD2. J lost 5 bases, V lost 4 bases, and 10 bases had no gene match. The length of the CDR3 is 16 residues. Germline lookup yields CDR1 MGHRA and CDR2 YSYEKL. The CDR3 is CASSRTTSGGGDTQYF. CDR3 in DNA: TGCGCCAGCAGCCGGACGACTAGCGGTGGAGGAGATACGCAGTATTTT.

The rearrangement links TRBV5-1 to TRBJ2-3; D not resolved. This CDR3 is 15 amino acids long. V lost 4 bases to trimming and J lost 2 bases, with 14 bases between them. CDR1 is SGHRS and CDR2 is YFSETQ in the germline V gene. This CDR3 is CASSRDRPLTDTQYF. CDR3 nucleotides: TGCGCCAGCAGCCGCGACCGGCCCCTCACAGATACGCAGTATTTT.

The chain uses TRBV20-1 and TRBJ2-1; perhaps TRBD2 as D (6 bases). This CDR3 region has 14 residues. Germline CDR1 reads DFQATT; CDR2 reads SNEGSKA (reference sequence). The germline V and J ends were trimmed by 6 bases and 4 bases, with 16 bases remaining between them. The chain's CDR3 is CSASPPSEYNEQFF. CDR3 sequence (DNA): TGCAGTGCCAGCCCGCCTAGCGAGTACAATGAGCAGTTCTTC.

V usage is TRBV20-1 and J usage is TRBJ2-1, with TRBD1 matching 7 bases. Germline lookup yields CDR1 DFQATT and CDR2 SNEGSKA (reference sequence). The CDR3 sequence is 13 residues long. The junction had 7 bases not matched to a gene; V was cut back by 3 bases and J by 8 bases. The CDR3: CSASHRGWHEQFF. CDR3 sequence (DNA): TGCAGTGCTAGTCACAGGGGTTGGCATGAGCAGTTCTTC.

This clonotype was found a few times. This chain joins TRBV29-1 and TRBJ1-1, with D perhaps TRBD1 (5 bases). CDR3 size: 12 residues. From germline, CDR1 is SQVTM and CDR2 ANQGSEA. V was clipped by 7 bases and J by 3 bases, with 12 bases between them. The CDR3 region is CSARPRDTEAFF. The CDR3 nucleotides read TGCAGCGCCCGTCCCAGGGACACTGAAGCTTTCTTT.

This clonotype was detected ten times or more. V and J are TRBV29-1 and TRBJ2-7; 12 nucleotides match TRBD2. The CDR3 is 12 amino acids. V gave up 6 bases and J gave up 7 bases; unmatched junction bases: 4. The germline gives CDR1 SQVTM, CDR2 ANQGSEA. CDR3 bases: TGCAGCGTGACTAGCGGGGGAAGGGAGCAGTACGTC. Amino acid sequence: CSVTSGGREQYV.

The rearrangement joins TRBV7-8 to TRBJ1-2; possible D gene TRBD1, 5 bases. CDR1 and CDR2 from the germline V gene are SGHVS and FQNEAQ. The CDR3 consists of 14 residues. The V gene lost 4 bases and the J gene lost 8 bases, with 17 bases spanning the gap. CDR3 nucleotide sequence: TGTGCCAGCAGCTCAACAGTGGGGGGAGGCGGCTACACCTTC. Encoded protein: CASSSTVGGGGYTF.

The chain links TRBV7-3 to TRBJ1-1, with TRBD1 matching 7 bases. The CDR3 runs 13 residues. Germline assignment: CDR1 SGHTA and CDR2 FQGTGA. The junction had 4 bases not matched to a gene; V was cut back by 5 bases and J by 4 bases. CDR3 coding DNA: TGTGCCAGCAGCCCACAGGGGACCACTGAAGCTTTCTTT. Translation gives CASSPQGTTEAFF. Full variable domain (remainder filled in from reference TRBV7-3 and TRBJ1-1): GAGVSQTPSNKVTEKGKYVELRCDPISGHTALYWYRQSLGQGPEFLIYFQGTGAADDSGLPNDRFFAVRPEGSVSTLKIQRTERGDSAVYLCASSPQGTTEAFFGQGTRLTVV.

This clonotype showed up just a few times. The rearrangement links TRBV7-2 to TRBJ1-5, with TRBD1 as a possible D gene (6 bases). Looked up from germline, CDR1 is SGHTA and CDR2 is FQGNSA. This CDR3 comprises 13 residues. Trimming took off 2 bases at V and 8 bases at J, with 10 bases between the two ends. The CDR3 nucleotides are TGTGCCAGCAGCTTACGGGGGCTTGAGCCCCAGCATTTT. Translated, it gives CASSLRGLEPQHF.

The chain is built from TRBV20-1 and TRBJ1-4; D gene unclear. Germline CDR1 is DFQATT and CDR2 is SNEGSKA (reference sequence). Between the trimmed V and J ends, which lost 1 base and 8 bases, there was a span of 14 bases. This CDR3 has 14 amino acids. CDR3 nucleotides: TGCAGTGCTAGAGTCGACCGCTTCCCCGAAAAACTGTTTTTT. Translating it yields CSARVDRFPEKLFF.

This clonotype was seen a few times. This chain uses TRBV15 with TRBJ1-5; D remains unclear. The V gene's germline CDR1 is LNHNV and CDR2 YYDKDF (reference sequence). Deletions cut 3 bases from V and 3 bases from J, with 9 bases between. There are 14 residues in the CDR3. CDR3 protein: CATSSRAVNQPQHF. DNA for the CDR3: TGTGCCACCAGCAGTCGGGCAGTCAATCAGCCCCAGCATTTT.

The J gene is TRBJ2-3, the V gene TRBV29-1; tentatively, D is TRBD1 or TRBD2 (5 bases each). This CDR3 region has 12 residues. Trimming left V 4 bases short and J 4 bases short, with 9 bases between. In germline, CDR1 is SQVTM, CDR2 ANQGSEA. DNA for the CDR3: TGCAGCGTTGCTCAGGGACCAGATACGCAGTATTTT. It specifies CSVAQGPDTQYF.

The chain carries TRBV6-1 and TRBJ2-7; D remains unclear. Trimming shortened V by 5 bases and J by 3 bases, and 23 bases separated the two germline ends. CDR3 length: 17 residues. Germline V gene data show CDR1 as MNHNS and CDR2 as SASEGT. CDR3 region: CASSLLPTPKRVYEQYF. CDR3 coding DNA: TGTGCCAGCAGTCTCCTTCCGACTCCCAAGCGTGTCTACGAGCAGTACTTC.

The rearrangement links TRBV20-1 to TRBJ2-3; a possible D gene is TRBD2 (6 bases). CDR1 and CDR2 from the germline V gene are DFQATT and SNEGSKA (reference sequence). The CDR3 contains 17 residues. CDR3 region: CSEMKFRADGSLDTQYF. In nucleotides, the CDR3 is TGCAGCGAAATGAAGTTTAGAGCCGACGGGAGCCTGGATACGCAGTATTTT.

A single count supports this clonotype. This sequence joins TRBV20-1 and TRBJ2-1; D may be TRBD1 or TRBD2 (6 bases each). The V gene's germline CDR1 is DFQATT and CDR2 SNEGSKA (reference sequence). The CDR3 spans 17 residues. Trimming left V 1 base short and J 3 bases short, with 19 bases between. CDR3 sequence reads: CSARVDRGARSYNEQFF. DNA of the CDR3: TGCAGTGCTAGAGTAGATAGGGGGGCTAGGAGCTACAATGAGCAGTTCTTC.

The sample holds many counts of this clonotype. V usage is TRBV12-3 or TRBV12-4 and J usage is TRBJ1-4, with unresolved D. V shed 0 bases and J shed 0 bases, with 14 bases lying between them. The CDR3 is made up of 18 amino acids. CDR3 sequence reads: CASSLALITATTNEKLFF. The CDR3 coding sequence is TGTGCCAGCAGTTTAGCGCTAATTACAGCAACAACTAATGAAAAACTGTTTTTT.

There are many counts of this clonotype. This chain uses TRBV5-6 with TRBJ2-3, with D unclear. Trimming removed 2 bases at V and 4 bases at J, with 5 bases between. CDR3 size: 12 residues. CDR1 and CDR2 from the germline V gene are SGHDT and YYEEEE. CDR3 DNA sequence: TGTGCCAGCAGCTTTGATCCAGATACGCAGTATTTT. Protein product: CASSFDPDTQYF.

This chain links TRBV27 with TRBJ2-2; D not resolved. The CDR3 sequence is 13 residues long. Per the germline V gene, CDR1 is MNHEY and CDR2 is SMNVEV (reference sequence). The V end lost 8 bases, the J end lost 1 base, and 8 bases lay between the germline ends. The CDR3 sequence: CASRSLNTGELFF. Here the CDR3 DNA reads TGTGCCAGCCGGTCGTTGAACACCGGGGAGCTGTTTTTT.

There are a few counts of this clonotype. The gene calls are TRBV10-3 and TRBJ1-1; D gene ambiguous. V lost 4 bases and J 4 bases, leaving 16 bases between the germline ends. This CDR3 is built from 15 residues. CDR1 ENHRY and CDR2 SYGVKD come from the germline V gene. CDR3 sequence reads: CAISGADIGVTEAFF. The DNA of the CDR3 is TGTGCCATCAGTGGGGCCGACATCGGGGTCACTGAAGCTTTCTTT.